This T cell receptor beta chain was observed in a study of blood T cell repertoires in COVID-19. Study context: The United States, Italy and Spain were the sources of the acute and convalescent COVID-19 samples.

Germline lookup yields CDR1 SGHNT and CDR2 YENEEA. The CDR3 spans 15 residues. V dropped 8 bases and J dropped 5; count of bases not matched to a gene: 8. In the study's own analysis: From reference gene primer amplification, estimates of nucleated cell counts were derived. Produced via immunoSEQ multiplex PCR; TCRdb's table is partial and in-frame only. V, J and clone size are those of that table, while D and trimming were read from the DNA. The sample includes hundreds of thousands of clones, 86% of them seen just once. The participants were between roughly 18 and 100 years old and came from under 25 US areas. Researchers sorted participants into cohorts using their self-reported clinical history.

The genes are TRBV11-3 and TRBJ2-3; 12 bases map to TRBD2. The clonotype originates from a woman aged 40 to 50 with acute COVID-19. The sample was PBMCs or T cells enriched from blood (not recorded which). CDR3 in DNA: TGTGCCAGCGGCAGACTAGCGGGAGTTATAGATACGCAGTATTTT. Protein sequence: CASGRLAGVIDTQYF.